This paragraph covers one T cell receptor beta chain sequence. Its matching antigen is unknown. Profiling of TCR beta VDJ combinations and CDR3 sequences used genomic DNA as template. MiXCR, applied by TCRdb to the reads, yields one record per CDR3 protein. The profile covers about 70,000 distinct CDR3 sequences, with 45% to 55% appearing a single time and about 8.3% taken by the ten largest. This sample stems from a study of CD8+CD57+ T cells in acquired aplastic anemia. Study-wide context: Sorted cells (CD4+ and CD8+) yielded DNA amounts that averaged approximately 3 ug. On average, healthy donors gave 9 million to 11 million reads for CD4+ cells.

CDR1 and CDR2 from the germline V gene are MGHDK and SYGVNS. The CDR3 contains 11 residues. V gave up 6 bases and J gave up 7 bases, with 6 bases separating them. Findings and caveats of the study: The same twenty-nine CD8+ CDR3 sequences occurred in patients and in controls. Significant differences in CD8+ Simpson's diversity were not observed between patients and controls.

The chain combines TRBV25-1 with TRBJ1-4; D might be TRBD1 (6 bases). The sequenced material came from sorted CD4+, CD8+, or CD8+CD57+ T cells (not recorded which) from PBMCs. The receptor's source is a human donor in good health, serving as a control. The CDR3 nucleotides read TGTGCCAGCAGAGGGGGTGAAAAACTGTTTTTT. This codes for CASRGGEKLFF. Full variable domain (remainder filled in from reference TRBV25-1 and TRBJ1-4): EADIYQTPRYLVIGTGKKITLECSQTMGHDKMYWYQQDPGMELHLIHYSYGVNSTEKGDLSSESTVSRIRTEHFPLTLESARPSHTSQYLCASRGGEKLFFGSGTQLSVL.